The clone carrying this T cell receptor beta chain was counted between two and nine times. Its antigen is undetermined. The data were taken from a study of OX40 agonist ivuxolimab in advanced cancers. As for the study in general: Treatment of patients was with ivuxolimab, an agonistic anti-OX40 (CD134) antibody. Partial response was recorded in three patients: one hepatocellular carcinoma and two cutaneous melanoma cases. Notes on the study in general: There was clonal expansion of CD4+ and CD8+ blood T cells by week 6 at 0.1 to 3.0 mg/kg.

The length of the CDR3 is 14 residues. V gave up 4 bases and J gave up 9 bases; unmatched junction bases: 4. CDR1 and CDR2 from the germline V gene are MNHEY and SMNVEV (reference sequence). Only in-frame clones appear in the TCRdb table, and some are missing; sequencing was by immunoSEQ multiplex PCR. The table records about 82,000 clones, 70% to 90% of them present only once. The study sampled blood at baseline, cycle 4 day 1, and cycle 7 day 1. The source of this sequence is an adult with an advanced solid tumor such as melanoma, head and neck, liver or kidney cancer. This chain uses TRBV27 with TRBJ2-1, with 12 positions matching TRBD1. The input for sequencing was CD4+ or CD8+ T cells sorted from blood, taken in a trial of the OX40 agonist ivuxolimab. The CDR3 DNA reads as TGTGCCAGCAGTTGGGGACAGGGGGCAGGTGAGCAGTTCTTC. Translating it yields CASSWGQGAGEQFF.